These 23 T cell receptor beta chains were sequenced from one sample in a study of cytomegalovirus exposure and HLA in healthy donors. Use of 60 Vbeta and 13 Jbeta primers characterized the PCR. This table comes from immunoSEQ multiplex PCR, and its TCRdb copy is limited to in-frame clones, with some not included. Of fewer than 250,000 clones listed, about 80% are singletons. Sequenced material: PBMCs. All receptors derive from a woman aged 45-59 years in good health and CMV-seropositive.

The chain is built from TRBV19 and TRBJ1-1; tentatively, D is TRBD1 (6 bases). Germline V CDR1 and CDR2: LNHDA, SQIVND (reference sequence). This CDR3 comprises 13 residues. V was pared by 6 bases and J by 1 base, with 9 bases between. CDR3 in DNA: TGTGCCAGTAGCGTGGACAGGAACACTGAAGCTTTCTTT. It translates to CASSVDRNTEAFF.

This chain joins TRBV5-1 and TRBJ1-2, with a weak D call TRBD1 (5 bases). The germline V and J ends were trimmed by 0 bases and 8 bases, with 14 bases remaining between them. CDR1 is SGHRS and CDR2 is YFSETQ in the germline V gene. This CDR3 contains 14 residues. The CDR3 DNA follows: TGCGCCAGCAGCTTGGATCAGGGTATATACGGCTACACCTTC. It specifies CASSLDQGIYGYTF.

The rearrangement uses TRBV14 and TRBJ1-1; unclear D gene. V was shortened by 5 bases and J by 6 bases, with 13 bases between the two germline ends. CDR1 and CDR2 from the germline V gene are SGHDN and FVKESK. The CDR3 is 13 amino acids. CDR3 in amino acids: CASSKRGDAEAFF. CDR3 nucleotide sequence: TGTGCCAGCAGCAAGAGAGGAGACGCTGAAGCTTTCTTT.

The V gene is TRBV25-1, the J gene TRBJ2-7; perhaps TRBD1 as D (7 bases). The CDR3 totals 13 residues. Trimming took off 4 bases at V and 6 bases at J, with 13 bases between the two ends. The germline V gene encodes CDR1 MGHDK and CDR2 SYGVNS. CDR3 nucleotide sequence: TGTGCCAGCAGTGTCGGAGGGGGCGCCGAGCAGTACTTC. It encodes CASSVGGGAEQYF.

This sequence joins TRBV28 and TRBJ1-2; D gene unclear. Trimming left V 4 bases short and J 6 bases short, with 9 bases between. In germline, CDR1 is MDHEN, CDR2 SYDVKM. This CDR3 region has 12 residues. CDR3 sequence (DNA): TGTGCCAGCAGTTCGCCTATGCATGGCTACACCTTC. Its protein is CASSSPMHGYTF.

V and J are TRBV19 and TRBJ1-2, with D possibly being TRBD1 (6 bases). This CDR3 is 14 amino acids long. Trimming stripped 5 bases from V and 8 bases from J, with 18 bases between. Germline values: CDR1 LNHDA, CDR2 SQIVND (reference sequence). The CDR3 reads CASSLVGALPGYTF. In DNA form, the CDR3 reads TGTGCCAGTAGTTTGGTGGGGGCCCTGCCCGGCTACACCTTC.

The chain joins TRBV27 to TRBJ2-7, with D tentatively TRBD1 (6 bases). V lost 6 bases, J lost 6 bases, and 15 bases lay in between. Germline CDR1 is MNHEY and CDR2 is SMNVEV (reference sequence). The CDR3 covers 13 residues. The CDR3 is CASSPGQILEQYF. DNA for the CDR3: TGTGCCAGCAGCCCGGGACAAATCCTCGAGCAGTACTTC.

V gene TRBV6-5 combines with J gene TRBJ1-2; TRBD1 is a possible D gene (6 bases). The V end was cut by 6 bases, the J end by 8 bases, with 19 bases between. The CDR3 length is 14 residues. The germline CDR1 and CDR2 sequences are MNHEY and SVGAGI. CDR3 DNA: TGTGCCAGCAGACTTCGAGACAGGTTTTGGGGCTACACCTTC. It encodes CASRLRDRFWGYTF.

This chain connects TRBV7-9 to TRBJ1-2, with TRBD1 matching over 9 bases. The V gene's germline CDR1 is SEHNR and CDR2 FQNEAQ (reference sequence). V dropped 7 bases and J dropped 6; count of bases not matched to a gene: 15. The CDR3 is 16 residues long. CDR3 sequence reads: CASKQALVQGADGYTF. CDR3 DNA sequence: TGTGCCAGCAAACAGGCACTCGTACAGGGGGCGGATGGCTACACCTTC.

The V gene is TRBV7-6, the J gene TRBJ2-2, with D perhaps matching TRBD1 (6 bases). CDR1 and CDR2 from the germline V gene are SGHVS and FNYEAQ. V lost 1 base and J 5 bases, leaving 11 bases between the germline ends. The CDR3 contains 15 residues. The CDR3 reads CASSLVPGETGELFF. CDR3 coding DNA: TGTGCCAGCAGCTTAGTCCCAGGGGAGACCGGGGAGCTGTTTTTT.

V gene TRBV27 combines with J gene TRBJ2-3; D ambiguous. Trimming stripped 4 bases from V and 5 bases from J, with 7 bases between. Per germline, CDR1 MNHEY and CDR2 SMNVEV (reference sequence). The CDR3 is 12 residues long. The CDR3 region is CASSSSLDTQYF. The CDR3 DNA reads as TGTGCCAGCAGTTCTTCTTTAGATACGCAGTATTTT.

In its sample, this clone was seen a few times. V usage is TRBV19 and J usage is TRBJ1-6, with 8 bases lining up with TRBD1. V lost 7 bases and J lost 8; bases outside the gene matches: 7. The CDR3 spans 14 residues. The V gene's germline CDR1 is LNHDA and CDR2 SQIVND (reference sequence). DNA for the CDR3: TGTGCCAGTATCGGACAGGGACAACATTCACCCCTCCACTTT. Translation gives CASIGQGQHSPLHF.

The chain employs TRBV9 and TRBJ2-1; maybe TRBD2 (5 bases). The germline CDR1 and CDR2 sequences are SGDLS and YYNGEE. The length of the CDR3 is 14 residues. The V gene lost 0 bases and the J gene lost 4 bases, with 8 bases spanning the gap. CDR3 sequence (DNA): TGTGCCAGCAGCGTAGGGACTGGATACAATGAGCAGTTCTTC. This sequence encodes CASSVGTGYNEQFF.

This clone has a handful of counts. The chain recombines TRBV28 with TRBJ1-1; unclear D gene. Germline assignment: CDR1 MDHEN and CDR2 SYDVKM. The CDR3 spans 14 residues. Deletions cut 8 bases from V and 5 bases from J, with 18 bases between. CDR3 loop: CASPGEGGKTEAFF. The CDR3 DNA reads TGTGCCAGCCCCGGGGAGGGCGGGAAGACTGAAGCTTTCTTT.

The chain joins TRBV7-2 to TRBJ2-3; a possible D gene is TRBD2 (6 bases). The V gene lost 3 bases and the J gene lost 3 bases, with 13 bases spanning the gap. The CDR3 is 15 residues long. CDR1 and CDR2 from the germline V gene are SGHTA and FQGNSA. CDR3 nucleotides: TGTGCCAGCAGCTTGGGACCGGGGAGGACAGATACGCAGTATTTT. Residues: CASSLGPGRTDTQYF.

Written as DNA, the CDR3 is TGTGCCAGCAGCCCCAGGGGGCGATTGACAGATACGCAGTATTTT. This sequence encodes CASSPRGRLTDTQYF. V is TRBV7-2 and J is TRBJ2-3; TRBD1 agrees at 8 bases. J lost 3 bases, V lost 5 bases, and 7 bases had no gene match. This CDR3 is built from 15 residues. Looked up from germline, CDR1 is SGHTA and CDR2 is FQGNSA.

CDR3 sequence reads: CASSFERGGGADTQYF. The DNA for the CDR3 is TGTGCCAGCAGCTTTGAGCGGGGGGGCGGGGCAGATACGCAGTATTTT. The chain is built from TRBV7-9 and TRBJ2-3; 10 bases agree with TRBD2. The CDR3 has 16 residues. Germline CDR1 SEHNR, CDR2 FQNEAQ (reference sequence). The V and J ends lost 3 bases and 4 bases, in that order; junction bases with no gene match: 7.

The gene calls are TRBV25-1 and TRBJ1-2; D may be TRBD1 (5 bases). Trimming cost V 3 bases and J 8 bases, with 16 bases left between them. Germline values: CDR1 MGHDK, CDR2 SYGVNS. The CDR3 sequence is 14 residues long. CDR3: CASSDVAEGYGYTF. For the CDR3, the DNA is TGTGCCAGCAGTGATGTTGCGGAGGGGTACGGCTACACCTTC.

The V gene is TRBV7-2, the J gene TRBJ1-6; no reliable D call. The V gene lost 3 bases and the J gene lost 0 bases, with 9 bases spanning the gap. The CDR3 runs 16 residues. CDR1 is SGHTA, CDR2 FQGNSA, per germline. This chain's CDR3 is CASSLQPRSYNSPLHF. Written as DNA, the CDR3 is TGTGCCAGCAGCTTGCAACCGCGCTCCTATAATTCACCCCTCCACTTT.

To note about this clone: A junction boundary mismatches the germline segment, possibly from a read error. CDR3 nucleotides: TGTGCCAGCAGCTTAGGACTTCAAGAGACCCGGTACTTC. This codes for CASSLGLQETRYF. The J gene is TRBJ2-5, the V gene TRBV7-2; D not resolved. The CDR3 covers 13 residues. Germline lookup yields CDR1 SGHTA and CDR2 FQGNSA.

The chain has TRBV20-1 and TRBJ1-3; D is undetermined. V lost 3 bases and J lost 13, with 13 bases in between. This CDR3 comprises 11 residues. Per germline, CDR1 DFQATT and CDR2 SNEGSKA (reference sequence). This chain's CDR3 is CSASDYGPIYF. The CDR3 bases are TGCAGTGCTAGTGACTACGGGCCGATATATTTT.

The CDR3 DNA follows: TGTGCCAGCAGCTTCGACAGGGCAGCTAACTATGGCTACACCTTC. It specifies CASSFDRAANYGYTF. This rearrangement joins TRBV6-5 to TRBJ1-2; 7 bases are shared with TRBD1. This CDR3 spans 15 amino acids. Germline loops: CDR1 MNHEY, CDR2 SVGAGI. The junction had 7 bases not matched to a gene; V was cut back by 6 bases and J by 0 bases.

This chain connects TRBV5-8 to TRBJ1-5; 9 nucleotides line up with TRBD1. The CDR3 spans 15 residues. Per germline, CDR1 SGHTS and CDR2 YDEGEE. Trimming took 4 bases from V and 2 from J; bases not matched to a gene: 4. Here the CDR3 reads CASSKQGAGNQPQHF. Here the CDR3 DNA reads TGTGCCAGCAGCAAACAGGGGGCGGGCAATCAGCCCCAGCATTTT.